This TCR beta chain appears in the sequencing data of a study of blood T cells in healthy people across ages (dated by TCRdb to between 2014 and 2017). Turning to the overall study: In model experiments, roughly one uniquely barcoded TCR beta cDNA molecule per two T cells was captured by template switching. The study measured age-related changes in TCR beta repertoire diversity using deep sequencing normalized with unique cDNA molecular identifiers. Four age groups were formed from the donors: young (average approximately 17 years), middle-aged (approximately 39), aged (under 70) and long-lived (about 80). To avoid experimental bias, donors of different ages were spread randomly across the sequencing lanes. Two additional independent replicas of 1 million unique cDNA reads from the same blood draw were analyzed for two donors (one aged 18 to 29 and one aged 80 or older).

The library was prepared using 5' RACE. The instrument given in TCRdb is Illumina HiSeq 2500. A second PCR of about 6 to 12 cycles was run with a J-beta primer mix and a sample-barcoded 5' primer. A unique molecular identifier was introduced onto each TCR beta cDNA molecule by a template-switch 5' adaptor carrying 12 random nucleotides. Each sample yielded at least 3 million CDR3-containing paired-end reads. The Mint cDNA synthesis kit, primed by a TRBC-specific oligonucleotide, was used to synthesize first-strand cDNA from all RNA. All cDNA was treated with uracil-DNA glycosylase and then went through a first 18-cycle PCR with the universal primers M1SS and BC2_uni_R. Per the authors' processing: For normalization, 1 million high-quality reads were randomly selected from each sample, with every read carrying a distinct molecular identifier. Instead of being binned into consensus sequences, reads with shared molecular identifiers were discarded. MiTCR, run with a Q25 quality threshold and the strictest error-elimination algorithm, handled CDR3 identification, clonotype clustering and error correction. A nonparametric unseen species model with Euler transformation was used to estimate a lower bound on total TCR beta diversity. TCRdb's own reprocessing of the public reads used fastp at Q25 and MiXCR and kept productive beta chains. One record per CDR3 amino acid sequence lists the most common genes and DNA. It is TCRdb's table, rather than the study itself, that gives the V and J calls and clone size. For this sample there are fewer than 800,000 distinct CDR3 sequences; 20% to 25% appear just once. 3% to 4% of the sample is taken by the ten largest.

Trimming at the junction amounts to 0 bases on V and 5 bases on J, and the germline ends lie 16 bases apart. Spanning cysteine to phenylalanine, the CDR3 consists of 15 amino acids. Only the CDR3 DNA is retained, 45 bases long and in frame from the first base. As encoded in the germline V gene (reference sequence), CDR1 is DFQATT while CDR2 is SNEGSKA. In regard to this clonotype: The clone's antigen remains unknown. Per-nucleotide qualities are absent, and no much larger clonotype sits a single base away.

Systemically healthy Caucasian individuals from Russia, over 30 in total and aged about 6 to 90 years, were included as donors. Each donor gave approximately 10 milliliters of peripheral blood, collected into EDTA-treated Vacutainer tubes. PBMCs were isolated by Ficoll-Paque density-gradient centrifugation, with at least 7 million obtained per sample. Total RNA was extracted from PBMCs with Trizol reagent, with at least 5.5 micrograms obtained per sample. Naive CD45RAhigh/CD27high T cell percentages were measured by flow cytometry on a PBMC aliquot from every donor. Beyond this particular receptor, the publication reports: Estimates of total diversity based on one million sequenced T cells were regarded as lower bounds and as underestimates. Compared with the aged group, more naive CD4+ T cells, fewer expanded clones and increased TCR diversity were shown by the long-lived group, suggesting age selection. Because profiling used bulk unsorted PBMCs, naive and antigen-experienced compartments could not be compared conclusively. The percentage of naive T cells measured by flow cytometry correlated strongly with observed TCR beta diversity. Because donor CMV infection status was unknown, age-related changes in expanded clonotypes were potentially confounded. Observed TCR beta diversity per million T cells fell roughly linearly with age, and a significant reduction was already apparent by age about 43.

Sequencing input: blood. The sequence links TRBV20-1 to TRBJ1-2; TRBD1 could be the D gene, as 6 bases match. The receptor's source is a man in his 70s in good health. The nucleotide sequence reads TGCAGTGCTAGAGAGGGGACGACAGGATCTTATGGCTACACCTTC. The translation is CSAREGTTGSYGYTF.